The rows below give T cell receptor beta chains drawn from one sample of a study of blood T cell repertoires in COVID-19. Profiled with immunoSEQ multiplex PCR; TCRdb holds only in-frame clones, not every one. The sample contains 90,000 to 110,000 clones, around 90% of which appear only once. Sequencing was performed on peripheral blood. The source of these receptors is a human donor in a cohort sampled during active COVID-19. The CDR3 runs from the conserved cysteine through the conserved F or W. Each record gives: V gene, D gene, J gene, CDR3 length, CDR3 protein, CDR3 DNA. A D gene is named only where the DNA matches it firmly.

TRBV29-1	TRBD2	TRBJ2-1	15	CSVALRLAGYNEQFF	TGCAGCGTTGCCCTACGACTAGCGGGATACAATGAGCAGTTCTTC
TRBV7-3	TRBD2	TRBJ2-1	19	CASSFQGLAGGPSYNEQFF	TGTGCCAGCAGCTTCCAAGGACTAGCGGGAGGGCCCTCCTACAATGAGCAGTTCTTC
TRBV7-9	.	TRBJ2-6	15	CASRRESSGANVLTF	TGTGCCAGCAGGAGAGAAAGCTCTGGGGCCAACGTCCTGACTTTC
TRBV7-2	.	TRBJ2-1	14	CASSRPGRYNEQFF	TGTGCCAGCAGCCGCCCAGGGCGATACAATGAGCAGTTCTTC
TRBV3-1/TRBV3-2	TRBD2	TRBJ2-7	14	CASSQGAGAYEQYF	TGTGCCAGCAGCCAAGGAGCGGGAGCATACGAGCAGTACTTC
TRBV5-6	TRBD1	TRBJ1-1	16	CASSLEIGDRGTEAFF	TGTGCCAGCAGCTTGGAAATCGGGGACAGGGGCACTGAAGCTTTCTTT
TRBV30	.	TRBJ1-5	15	CAWKSGPGGNQPQHF	TGTGCCTGGAAATCGGGACCGGGGGGAAATCAGCCCCAGCATTTT
TRBV7-2	.	TRBJ1-5	14	CASSLASSNQPQHF	TGTGCCAGCAGCTTAGCTTCCAGTAATCAGCCCCAGCATTTT
TRBV18	.	TRBJ2-5	15	CASSPNRGGMETQYF	TGTGCCAGCTCACCAAACAGGGGCGGGATGGAGACCCAGTACTTC
TRBV7-9	.	TRBJ1-2	13	CASSLYAGNGYTF	TGTGCCAGCAGCTTATACGCGGGGAATGGCTACACCTTC
TRBV18	.	TRBJ1-3	16	CASSPVEVYVGNTIYF	TGTGCCAGCTCACCCGTCGAGGTCTATGTGGGAAACACCATATATTTT
TRBV9	TRBD2	TRBJ2-2	16	CASSPTSGSFTGELFF	TGTGCCAGCAGCCCAACTAGCGGGAGTTTCACCGGGGAGCTGTTTTTT
TRBV14	TRBD1	TRBJ1-2	14	CASSLGTGAYGYTF	TGTGCCAGCAGCCTCGGGACAGGGGCCTATGGCTACACCTTC